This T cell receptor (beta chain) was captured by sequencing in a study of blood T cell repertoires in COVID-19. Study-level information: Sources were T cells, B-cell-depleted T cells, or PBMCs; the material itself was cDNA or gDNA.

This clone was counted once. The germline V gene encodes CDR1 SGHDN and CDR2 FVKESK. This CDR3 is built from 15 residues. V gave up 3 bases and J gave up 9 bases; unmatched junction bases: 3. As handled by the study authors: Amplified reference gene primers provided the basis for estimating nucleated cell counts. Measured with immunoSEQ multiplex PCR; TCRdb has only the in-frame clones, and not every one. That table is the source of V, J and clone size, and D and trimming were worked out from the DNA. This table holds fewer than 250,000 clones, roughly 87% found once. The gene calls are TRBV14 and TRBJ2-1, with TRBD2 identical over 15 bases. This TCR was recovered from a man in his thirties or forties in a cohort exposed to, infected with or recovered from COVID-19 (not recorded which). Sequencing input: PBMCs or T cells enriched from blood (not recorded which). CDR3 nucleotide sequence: TGTGCCAGCAGCCAGGGACTAGCGGGAGGAGTTGAGCAGTTCTTC. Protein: CASSQGLAGGVEQFF.